Detailed here is one T cell receptor (beta chain). The sample is drawn from a study of shared clonotypes between healthy human individuals. This CDR3 has 15 residues. Trimming left V 3 bases short and J 0 bases short, with 12 bases between. Terminally differentiated effector memory CD45RA+ cells were left out of the naive CD8 fraction, which was CD45RO-negative and positively selected for CCR7. Generated by immunoSEQ multiplex PCR, the TCRdb table keeps only in-frame clones and is missing some. Here the sample spans 550,000 to 600,000 clones, roughly 98% being singletons. What was sequenced was naive CD8+ T cells sorted from blood. The chain carries TRBV6-7 and TRBJ2-7; tentative D call: TRBD1 (5 bases). TRBV6-7 is given ORF status, its function remaining uncertain. The receptor was isolated from a man aged 25 to 40 in good health. The CDR3 DNA sequence: TGTGCCAGCAGTTATGCCAAACAGGACTCCTACGAGCAGTACTTC. Translating gives CASSYAKQDSYEQYF.